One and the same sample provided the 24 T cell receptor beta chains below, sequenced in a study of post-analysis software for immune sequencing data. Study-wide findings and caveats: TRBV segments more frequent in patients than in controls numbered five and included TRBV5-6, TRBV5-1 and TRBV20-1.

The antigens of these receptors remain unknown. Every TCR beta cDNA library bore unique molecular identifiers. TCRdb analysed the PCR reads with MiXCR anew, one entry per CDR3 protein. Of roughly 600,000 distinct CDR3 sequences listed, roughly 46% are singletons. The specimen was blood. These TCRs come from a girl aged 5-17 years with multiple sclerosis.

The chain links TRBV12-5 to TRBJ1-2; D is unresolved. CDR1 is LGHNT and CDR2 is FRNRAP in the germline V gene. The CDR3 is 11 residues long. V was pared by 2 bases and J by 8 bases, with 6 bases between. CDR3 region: CASGLNRGYTF. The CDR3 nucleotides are TGTGCTAGTGGTTTGAATCGGGGCTACACCTTC.

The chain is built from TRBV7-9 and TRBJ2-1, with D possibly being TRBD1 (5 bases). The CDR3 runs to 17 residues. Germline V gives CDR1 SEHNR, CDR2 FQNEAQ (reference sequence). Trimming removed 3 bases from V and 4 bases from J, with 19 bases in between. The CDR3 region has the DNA TGTGCCAGCAGCTTCTATGGTAGGGGTTGGCTTTACAATGAGCAGTTCTTC. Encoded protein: CASSFYGRGWLYNEQFF.

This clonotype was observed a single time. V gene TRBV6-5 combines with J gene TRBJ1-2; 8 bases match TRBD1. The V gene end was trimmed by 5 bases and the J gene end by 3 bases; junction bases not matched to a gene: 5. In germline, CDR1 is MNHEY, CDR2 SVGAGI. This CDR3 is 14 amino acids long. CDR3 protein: CASSRQGRDYGYTF. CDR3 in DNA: TGTGCCAGCAGTCGACAGGGGAGAGACTATGGCTACACCTTC.

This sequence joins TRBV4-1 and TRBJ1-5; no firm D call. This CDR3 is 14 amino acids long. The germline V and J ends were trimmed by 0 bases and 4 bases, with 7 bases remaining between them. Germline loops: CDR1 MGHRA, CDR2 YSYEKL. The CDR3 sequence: CASSQESGNQPQHF. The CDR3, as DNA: TGCGCCAGCAGCCAAGAGTCGGGAAATCAGCCCCAGCATTTT.

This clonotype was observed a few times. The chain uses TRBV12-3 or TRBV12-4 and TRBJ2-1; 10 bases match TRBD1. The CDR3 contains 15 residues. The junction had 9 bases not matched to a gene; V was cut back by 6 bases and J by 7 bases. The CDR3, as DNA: TGTGCCAGCAGAACCCGGGACAGGGGTTCGAATGAGCAGTTCTTC. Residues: CASRTRDRGSNEQFF.

In DNA, the CDR3 is TGTGCCAGCAGAATGACAGGCGAGGGATACAATGAGCAGTACTTC. Encoded protein: CASRMTGEGYNEQYF. J is TRBJ2-5 and V is TRBV6-5; maybe TRBD1 (6 bases). The germline CDR1 and CDR2 sequences are MNHEY and SVGAGI. V was shortened by 6 bases and J by 11 bases, with 25 bases between the two germline ends. The CDR3 runs 15 residues.

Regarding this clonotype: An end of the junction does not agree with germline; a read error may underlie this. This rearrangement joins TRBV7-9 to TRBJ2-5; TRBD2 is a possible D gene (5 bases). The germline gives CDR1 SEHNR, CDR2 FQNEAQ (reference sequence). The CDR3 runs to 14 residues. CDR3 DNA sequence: TGTGCCAGCACCCCCTCGGGGTTTAGGGAGACCCGGTACTTC. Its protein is CASTPSGFRETRYF.

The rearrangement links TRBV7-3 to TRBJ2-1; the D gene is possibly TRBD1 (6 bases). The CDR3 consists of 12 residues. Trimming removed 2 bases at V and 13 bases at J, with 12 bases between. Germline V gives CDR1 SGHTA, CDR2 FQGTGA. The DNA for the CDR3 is TGTGCCAGCAGCTTAGGGGACAACAAACAGTTCTTC. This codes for CASSLGDNKQFF.

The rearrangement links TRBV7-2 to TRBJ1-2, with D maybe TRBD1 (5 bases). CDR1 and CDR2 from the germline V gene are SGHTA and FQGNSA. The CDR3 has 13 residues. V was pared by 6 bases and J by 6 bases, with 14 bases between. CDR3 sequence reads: CASSRGGDNGYTF. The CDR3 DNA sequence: TGTGCCAGCAGTCGCGGAGGGGATAATGGCTACACCTTC.

This chain's CDR3 is CSVRTGSYEQYF. The CDR3 bases are TGCAGCGTGAGGACAGGGTCCTACGAGCAGTACTTC. V gene TRBV29-1 combines with J gene TRBJ2-7; 8 nucleotides agree with TRBD1. CDR1 is SQVTM and CDR2 is ANQGSEA in the germline V gene. This CDR3 has 12 amino acids. V lost 6 bases and J lost 1; bases outside the gene matches: 2.

CDR3 nucleotide sequence: TGCAGTGCTATATTCGGGGACCTCCAAGAGACCCAGTACTTC. This sequence encodes CSAIFGDLQETQYF. V usage is TRBV20-1 and J usage is TRBJ2-5; D may match TRBD1 or TRBD2 (5 bases each). The CDR3 is made up of 14 amino acids. The V end was cut by 4 bases, the J end by 1 base, with 13 bases between. The germline V gene has CDR1 DFQATT and CDR2 SNEGSKA (reference sequence).

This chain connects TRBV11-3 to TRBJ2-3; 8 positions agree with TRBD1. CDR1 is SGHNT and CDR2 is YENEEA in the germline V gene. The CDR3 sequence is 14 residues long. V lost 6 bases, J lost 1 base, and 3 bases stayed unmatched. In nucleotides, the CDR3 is TGTGCCAGCAGACCGGGACAGGGCACAGATACGCAGTATTTT. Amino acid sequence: CASRPGQGTDTQYF.

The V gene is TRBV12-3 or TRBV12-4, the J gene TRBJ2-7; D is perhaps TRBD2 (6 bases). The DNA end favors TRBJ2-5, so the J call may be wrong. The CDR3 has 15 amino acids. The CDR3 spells CASSLSLGGIETQYF. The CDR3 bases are TGTGCCAGCAGTTTATCCTTAGGCGGGATAGAGACCCAGTACTTC.

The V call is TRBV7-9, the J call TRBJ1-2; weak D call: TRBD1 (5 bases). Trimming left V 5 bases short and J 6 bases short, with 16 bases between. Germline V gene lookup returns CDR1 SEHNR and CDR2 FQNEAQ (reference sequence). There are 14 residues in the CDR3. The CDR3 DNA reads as TGTGCCAGCAGCGCCATATGGGGGGGGGATGGCTACACCTTC. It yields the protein CASSAIWGGDGYTF.

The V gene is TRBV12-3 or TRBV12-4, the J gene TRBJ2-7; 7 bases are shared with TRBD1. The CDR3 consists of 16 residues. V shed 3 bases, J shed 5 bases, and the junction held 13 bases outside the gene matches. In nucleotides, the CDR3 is TGTGCCAGCAGTTTCGGGTCGACCGGGACAGCGGACGAGCAGTACTTC. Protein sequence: CASSFGSTGTADEQYF.

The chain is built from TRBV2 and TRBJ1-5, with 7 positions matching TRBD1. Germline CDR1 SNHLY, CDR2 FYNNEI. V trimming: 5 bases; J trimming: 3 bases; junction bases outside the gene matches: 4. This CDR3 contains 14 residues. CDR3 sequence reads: CASSRGQTNQPQHF. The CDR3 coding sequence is TGTGCCAGCAGTAGGGGACAGACCAATCAGCCCCAGCATTTT.

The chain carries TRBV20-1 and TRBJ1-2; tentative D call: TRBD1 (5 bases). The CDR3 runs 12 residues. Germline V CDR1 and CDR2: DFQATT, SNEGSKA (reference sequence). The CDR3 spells CSTDGGLYGYTF. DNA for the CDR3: TGCAGCACAGACGGGGGGTTGTATGGCTACACCTTC.

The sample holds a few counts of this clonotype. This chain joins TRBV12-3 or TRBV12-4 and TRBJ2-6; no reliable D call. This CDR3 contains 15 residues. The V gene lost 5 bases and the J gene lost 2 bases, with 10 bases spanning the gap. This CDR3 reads CASSDDPPGANVLTF. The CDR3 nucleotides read TGTGCCAGCAGTGATGACCCACCTGGGGCCAACGTCCTGACTTTC.

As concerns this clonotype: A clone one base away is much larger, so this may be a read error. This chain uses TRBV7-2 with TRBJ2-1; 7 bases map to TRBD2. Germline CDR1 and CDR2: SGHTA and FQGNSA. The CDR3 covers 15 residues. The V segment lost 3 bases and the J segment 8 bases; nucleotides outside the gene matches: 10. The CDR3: CASSLEAGRGYEQFF. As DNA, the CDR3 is TGTGCCAGCAGCTTGGAAGCGGGAAGAGGTTATGAGCAGTTCTTC.

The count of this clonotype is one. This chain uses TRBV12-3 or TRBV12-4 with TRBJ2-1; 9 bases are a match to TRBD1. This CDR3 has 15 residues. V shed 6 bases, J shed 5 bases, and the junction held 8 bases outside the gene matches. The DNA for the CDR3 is TGTGCCAGCAGCCCCCGGGACAGGGCAAACAATGAGCAGTTCTTC. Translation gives CASSPRDRANNEQFF.

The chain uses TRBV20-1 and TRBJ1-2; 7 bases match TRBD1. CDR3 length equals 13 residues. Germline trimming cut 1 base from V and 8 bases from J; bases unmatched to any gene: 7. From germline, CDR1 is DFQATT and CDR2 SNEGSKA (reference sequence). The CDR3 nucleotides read TGCAGTGCTAGAGTAACAGGGGAGGAAGGCTACACCTTC. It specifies CSARVTGEEGYTF.

CDR3 region: CASSHIGAYEQYF. In DNA form, the CDR3 reads TGTGCCAGCAGCCACATAGGGGCCTACGAGCAGTACTTC. The gene calls are TRBV3-1 and TRBJ2-7; tentative D call: TRBD1 (5 bases). Per the germline V gene, CDR1 is LGHDT and CDR2 is YNNKEL (reference sequence). The V gene lost 3 bases and the J gene lost 2 bases, with 8 bases spanning the gap. This CDR3 region has 13 residues.

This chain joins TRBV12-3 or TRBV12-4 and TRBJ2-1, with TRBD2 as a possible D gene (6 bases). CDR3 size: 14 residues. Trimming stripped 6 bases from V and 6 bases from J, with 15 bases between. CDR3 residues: CASRSSGRGNEQFF. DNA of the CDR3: TGTGCCAGCAGAAGTAGCGGAAGGGGCAATGAGCAGTTCTTC.

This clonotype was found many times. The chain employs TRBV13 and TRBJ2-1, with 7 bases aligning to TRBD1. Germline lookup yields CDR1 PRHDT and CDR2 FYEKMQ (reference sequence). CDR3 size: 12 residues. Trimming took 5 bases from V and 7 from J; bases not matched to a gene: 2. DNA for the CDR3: TGTGCCAGCAGCATCAGGGGGAATGAGCAGTTCTTC. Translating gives CASSIRGNEQFF.